The 30 T cell receptor beta chains below all came from one sample that was sequenced in a study of T cells after yellow fever vaccination. MiXCR was run by TCRdb on the 5' RACE reads, yielding one entry per CDR3 protein. Of 550,000 to 750,000 distinct CDR3 sequences in the sample, roughly 14% are singletons; the top ten hold 11% to 15%. Sequenced here: PBMCs, sampled on the day of the yellow fever booster vaccination. Source of these receptors: a man under 40 who received the YFV17D yellow fever vaccine.

The chain has TRBV6-1 and TRBJ2-3; perhaps D is TRBD1 or TRBD2 (6 bases each). The CDR3 sequence is 16 residues long. V was trimmed by 7 bases and J by 5 bases, leaving 22 bases between them. Looked up from germline, CDR1 is MNHNS and CDR2 is SASEGT. The CDR3 loop is CASTLPGGGQGDTQYF. DNA of the CDR3: TGTGCCAGCACTCTCCCTGGAGGGGGGCAAGGAGATACGCAGTATTTT.

The rearrangement links TRBV20-1 to TRBJ2-3, with 14 bases identical to TRBD2. There are 15 residues in the CDR3. V dropped 5 bases and J dropped 4; count of bases not matched to a gene: 5. Germline V gene lookup returns CDR1 DFQATT and CDR2 SNEGSKA (reference sequence). This CDR3 is CSALGLAGGSDTQYF. The CDR3 bases are TGCAGTGCTCTTGGACTAGCGGGAGGTTCAGATACGCAGTATTTT.

The rearrangement links TRBV7-2 to TRBJ2-1, with 7 bases lining up with TRBD2. The CDR3 length is 14 residues. From germline, CDR1 is SGHTA and CDR2 FQGNSA. The V and J ends lost 2 bases and 7 bases, in that order; junction bases with no gene match: 5. The CDR3 is CASSLLVAGNEQFF. The CDR3 DNA sequence: TGTGCCAGCAGCTTATTGGTAGCGGGTAATGAGCAGTTCTTC.

For this clonotype: One end of the junction fails to match germline, which may point to a read error. The V call is TRBV2, the J call TRBJ2-1; 11 nucleotides align to TRBD1. CDR1 SNHLY and CDR2 FYNNEI come from the germline V gene. CDR3 length equals 18 residues. The CDR3 loop reads CTSSPRDRGTDLYNEQFF. The CDR3 DNA reads TGTACCAGCAGTCCTAGGGACAGGGGGACGGACCTGTACAATGAGCAGTTCTTC.

The J gene is TRBJ2-1, the V gene TRBV7-6; TRBD2 aligns across 11 bases. Germline V lookup: CDR1 SGHVS, CDR2 FNYEAQ. The CDR3 sequence is 17 residues long. The V gene end was trimmed by 5 bases and the J gene end by 8 bases; junction bases not matched to a gene: 14. The CDR3 DNA sequence: TGTGCCAGCAGCCAAAGACTAGCGGGGCGGAATCGTTATGAGCAGTTCTTC. The encoded protein is CASSQRLAGRNRYEQFF.

This clonotype was observed a handful of times. V and J are TRBV20-1 and TRBJ2-3; weak D call: TRBD1 (5 bases). The CDR3 has 12 residues. Per the germline V gene, CDR1 is DFQATT and CDR2 is SNEGSKA (reference sequence). V was shortened by 6 bases and J by 5 bases, with 12 bases between the two germline ends. CDR3: CSAIGDLDTQYF. CDR3 DNA sequence: TGCAGTGCCATAGGGGATTTAGATACGCAGTATTTT.

This clonotype was counted between two and nine times. The chain links TRBV10-3 to TRBJ1-2; 9 bases agree with TRBD1. V gave up 2 bases and J gave up 3 bases; unmatched junction bases: 4. This CDR3 region has 15 residues. The germline V gene encodes CDR1 ENHRY and CDR2 SYGVKD. The CDR3 loop is CAISEIRDRDYGYTF. The CDR3 coding sequence is TGTGCCATCAGTGAGATCAGGGACAGGGACTATGGCTACACCTTC.

V and J are TRBV7-8 and TRBJ2-1; possibly TRBD1 or TRBD2 for D (6 bases each). With 0 bases removed from V and 4 bases from J, the gap between germline ends came to 13 bases. Germline CDR1 is SGHVS and CDR2 is FQNEAQ. The CDR3 is 16 amino acids. The DNA of the CDR3 is TGTGCCAGCAGCTTAGCGGGGGGCCCAATGTACAATGAGCAGTTCTTC. Amino acids: CASSLAGGPMYNEQFF.

The chain has TRBV15 and TRBJ2-5; maybe TRBD2 (6 bases). Between the trimmed V and J ends, which lost 4 bases and 2 bases, there was a span of 11 bases. In germline, CDR1 is LNHNV, CDR2 YYDKDF (reference sequence). The CDR3 spans 14 residues. CDR3 residues: CATSNPGLQETQYF. The CDR3 DNA reads as TGTGCCACCAGCAATCCGGGACTTCAAGAGACCCAGTACTTC.

This clonotype has only a few counts. The chain carries TRBV11-2 and TRBJ1-1; D possibly corresponds to TRBD1 (5 bases). V was clipped by 2 bases and J by 4 bases, with 14 bases between them. Germline V CDR1 and CDR2: SGHAT, FQNNGV. The CDR3 loop spans 15 amino acids. This CDR3 reads CASSLSRTGSTEAFF. CDR3 sequence (DNA): TGTGCCAGCAGCTTATCCCGTACAGGATCCACTGAAGCTTTCTTT. The full variable domain, with the rest looked up from reference TRBV11-2 and TRBJ1-1, is EAGVAQSPRYKIIEKRQSVAFWCNPISGHATLYWYQQILGQGPKLLIQFQNNGVVDDSQLPKDRFSAERLKGVDSTLKIQPAKLEDSAVYLCASSLSRTGSTEAFFGQGTRLTVV.

This clonotype was detected a few times. V usage is TRBV4-3 and J usage is TRBJ2-1; 9 positions agree with TRBD2. The CDR3 is made up of 18 amino acids. CDR1 is LGHNA, CDR2 YSLEER, per germline. V was clipped by 0 bases and J by 5 bases; unmatched bases: 11. CDR3 sequence: CASSQDPVAGVLDNEQFF. The CDR3 region has the DNA TGCGCCAGCAGCCAAGATCCCGTAGCGGGAGTGTTGGACAATGAGCAGTTCTTC.

This clonotype was seen more than once but under ten times. The gene calls are TRBV27 and TRBJ1-6; tentatively, D is TRBD1 (5 bases). CDR1 and CDR2 from the germline V gene are MNHEY and SMNVEV (reference sequence). This CDR3 is 15 amino acids long. Trimming removed 5 bases from V and 9 bases from J, with 17 bases in between. CDR3 residues: CASSPQRGYSSPLHF. CDR3 DNA: TGTGCCAGCAGTCCCCAGAGGGGTTACAGTTCACCCCTCCACTTT.

The gene calls are TRBV12-3 or TRBV12-4 and TRBJ2-7, with D perhaps TRBD2 (6 bases). Trimming shortened V by 6 bases and J by 0 bases, and 18 bases separated the two germline ends. The CDR3 runs 16 residues. The CDR3 region is CASSPSGSGLSYEQYF. DNA for the CDR3: TGTGCCAGCAGCCCGTCAGGAAGCGGGCTCTCCTACGAGCAGTACTTC.

This clonotype was seen a handful of times. The J gene is TRBJ1-4, the V gene TRBV5-1; no clear D gene. This CDR3 contains 16 residues. Trimming left V 0 bases short and J 0 bases short, with 9 bases between. The germline CDR1 and CDR2 sequences are SGHRS and YFSETQ. Here the CDR3 reads CASSLAGTATNEKLFF. The CDR3 region has the DNA TGCGCCAGCAGCTTGGCCGGAACAGCAACTAATGAAAAACTGTTTTTT.

In this sample, this clonotype turned up a few times. V is TRBV29-1 and J is TRBJ2-1; TRBD2 aligns across 11 bases. Germline V gene data show CDR1 as SQVTM and CDR2 as ANQGSEA. V shed 6 bases and J 4 bases; nucleotides not matched to a gene: 11. This CDR3 is 16 amino acids long. CDR3: CSVDRGSSGRYNEQFF. The CDR3 coding sequence is TGCAGCGTAGACAGGGGATCTAGCGGGAGGTACAATGAGCAGTTCTTC.

This clonotype came up a few times. The gene calls are TRBV20-1 and TRBJ2-5; 16 nucleotides line up with TRBD2. Germline V gene sequence: CDR1 DFQATT, CDR2 SNEGSKA (reference sequence). The CDR3 has 17 residues. With V trimmed by 1 base and J by 4 bases, 6 bases remained unmatched. CDR3 region: CSARVGTSGRARETQYF. CDR3 coding DNA: TGCAGTGCTAGAGTAGGGACTAGCGGGAGGGCGCGAGAGACCCAGTACTTC.

This clonotype was found a few times. The gene calls are TRBV7-9 and TRBJ1-4; D unresolved. CDR1 and CDR2 (germline): SEHNR, FQNEAQ (reference sequence). With 2 bases removed from V and 15 bases from J, the gap between germline ends came to 13 bases. The CDR3 length is 12 residues. CDR3 nucleotide sequence: TGTGCCAGCAGCTTAATCTCCGGGCCTTTGTTTTTT. Translating it yields CASSLISGPLFF.

The chain is built from TRBV4-3 and TRBJ1-3, with D possibly matching TRBD1 (5 bases). V was trimmed by 0 bases and J by 2 bases, leaving 14 bases between them. Germline loops: CDR1 LGHNA, CDR2 YSLEER. This CDR3 region has 17 residues. The CDR3: CASSQDDTGRTGNTIYF. The CDR3 DNA reads TGCGCCAGCAGCCAAGACGACACAGGAAGAACTGGAAACACCATATATTTT.

This rearrangement joins TRBV7-9 to TRBJ2-5, with D unresolved. The CDR3 sequence is 14 residues long. Germline-derived CDR1 and CDR2 are SEHNR and FQNEAQ (reference sequence). With 5 bases removed from V and 1 base from J, the gap between germline ends came to 11 bases. DNA of the CDR3: TGTGCCAGCAGCACCCTGTGGGCCCAAGAGACCCAGTACTTC. This sequence encodes CASSTLWAQETQYF.

The rearrangement links TRBV7-8 to TRBJ2-2, with D possibly being TRBD1 (6 bases). Trimming took off 5 bases at V and 5 bases at J, with 15 bases between the two ends. Germline CDR1 is SGHVS and CDR2 is FQNEAQ. The CDR3 has 15 amino acids. The CDR3, as DNA: TGTGCCAGCAGCACCGGGAAAGGGGGAACCGGGGAGCTGTTTTTT. This encodes CASSTGKGGTGELFF.

The chain uses TRBV19 and TRBJ2-2; the D is unclear. The CDR3 loop spans 14 amino acids. Looked up from germline, CDR1 is LNHDA and CDR2 is SQIVND (reference sequence). Trimming stripped 3 bases from V and 4 bases from J, with 9 bases between. CDR3 sequence reads: CASSIQASTGELFF. CDR3 nucleotide sequence: TGTGCCAGTAGTATCCAGGCGAGCACCGGGGAGCTGTTTTTT.

This clonotype was counted only a few times. The chain employs TRBV4-1 and TRBJ2-1; 11 bases are shared with TRBD2. Looked up from germline, CDR1 is MGHRA and CDR2 is YSYEKL. The CDR3 sequence is 21 residues long. Germline trimming cut 0 bases from V and 8 bases from J; bases unmatched to any gene: 21. CDR3 in amino acids: CASSQDQTSGNAARNNDEQFF. The CDR3 nucleotides read TGCGCCAGCAGCCAAGATCAGACTAGCGGGAACGCAGCCAGGAATAACGATGAGCAGTTCTTC.

This chain joins TRBV3-1 and TRBJ2-7, with a tentative D call TRBD2 (5 bases). Trimming took 2 bases from V and 1 from J, leaving 15 bases between them. CDR3 size: 16 residues. CDR1 and CDR2 (germline): LGHDT, YNNKEL (reference sequence). The DNA of the CDR3 is TGTGCCAGCAGCCAAAATAGCGCGTCAGCGTCCTACGAGCAGTACTTC. Translating it yields CASSQNSASASYEQYF.

This clonotype was seen only a few times. The chain combines TRBV12-3 or TRBV12-4 with TRBJ1-5; the D is unclear. V was clipped by 4 bases and J by 9 bases, with 10 bases between them. This CDR3 comprises 12 residues. The CDR3 DNA follows: TGTGCCAGCAGTTATCAGGATTCGCCCCAGCATTTT. Amino acid sequence: CASSYQDSPQHF.

As to this clonotype: The junction does not match germline at one end; this may be a read error. The rearrangement links TRBV5-4 to TRBJ2-1; tentatively, D is TRBD2 (5 bases). The germline CDR1 and CDR2 sequences are SGHNT and YYREEE (reference sequence). The CDR3 loop spans 14 amino acids. The CDR3 DNA is TGTGCCAGCAGCCGGACTGCCCTCTACAATGAGCGGTTCTTC. Translation gives CASSRTALYNERFF.

The V call is TRBV6-2 or TRBV6-3, the J call TRBJ2-2, with D tentatively TRBD1 or TRBD2 (7 bases each). CDR3 length equals 18 residues. CDR1 MNHEY and CDR2 SVGEGT come from the germline V gene. V was shortened by 7 bases and J by 2 bases, with 23 bases between the two germline ends. The CDR3 DNA follows: TGTGCCAGCAAGCTGAGAAAGAGCGGGACAGATAACACCGGGGAGCTGTTTTTT. Translated, it gives CASKLRKSGTDNTGELFF.

The chain joins TRBV20-1 to TRBJ2-7; 7 bases are a match to TRBD2. This CDR3 has 12 amino acids. The germline CDR1 and CDR2 sequences are DFQATT and SNEGSKA (reference sequence). The CDR3 DNA follows: TGCAGCACGAGCGGGGTGCAAGGCGAGCAGTACTTC. It specifies CSTSGVQGEQYF.

The chain couples TRBV5-4 to TRBJ2-7; 7 positions match TRBD1. V dropped 4 bases and J dropped 3; count of bases not matched to a gene: 10. Germline CDR1 is SGHNT and CDR2 is YYREEE (reference sequence). There are 15 residues in the CDR3. The CDR3 DNA reads as TGTGCCAGCAGCATGACAGGGCAGGGATTCTACGAGCAGTACTTC. Translation: CASSMTGQGFYEQYF.

This sequence joins TRBV7-9 and TRBJ2-7, with 13 bases matching TRBD2. The germline gives CDR1 SEHNR, CDR2 FQNEAQ (reference sequence). The CDR3 is made up of 16 amino acids. V lost 4 bases and J lost 4; bases outside the gene matches: 7. CDR3 protein: CASSSGTSGVLYEQYF. Written as DNA, the CDR3 is TGTGCCAGCAGCTCCGGGACTAGCGGGGTCCTTTACGAGCAGTACTTC. The full variable domain, its missing parts supplied by reference TRBV7-9 and TRBJ2-7, is DTGVSQNPRHKITKRGQNVTFRCDPISEHNRLYWYRQTLGQGPEFLTYFQNEAQLEKSRLLSDRFSAERPKGSFSTLEIQRTEQGDSAMYLCASSSGTSGVLYEQYFGPGTRLTVT.

The chain has TRBV4-3 and TRBJ2-1; a possible D gene is TRBD2 (5 bases). The CDR3 length is 12 residues. V was cut by 4 bases and J by 10 bases, with 11 bases left in between. CDR1 and CDR2 from the germline V gene are LGHNA and YSLEER. CDR3 DNA: TGCGCCAGCAGCCGCACTAGATTCGAGCAGTTCTTC. It translates to CASSRTRFEQFF.